The 26 T cell receptor beta chains below all came from one sample that was sequenced in a study of response to subunit inactivated influenza vaccine. TCRdb itself ran the RT-PCR reads through MiXCR, one entry per CDR3 protein. The data hold approximately 300,000 distinct CDR3 sequences, with 20% to 25% observed a single time. The sequences come from PBMCs from blood, collected roughly 20 months after vaccination. The receptors shown here come from a man aged 45 to 70 who received an inactivated influenza vaccine.

This clonotype was picked up a small number of times. This rearrangement joins TRBV20-1 to TRBJ2-1, with 14 bases that match TRBD2. V was clipped by 3 bases and J by 7 bases; unmatched bases: 2. The CDR3 consists of 14 residues. Germline V gene lookup returns CDR1 DFQATT and CDR2 SNEGSKA (reference sequence). The CDR3: CSASGTSGSNEQFF. For the CDR3, the DNA is TGCAGTGCTAGCGGGACTAGCGGGAGTAATGAGCAGTTCTTC.

This clonotype was seen ten or more times. The germline gene is not matched at one end of the junction; a read error may be the cause. The chain employs TRBV5-1 and TRBJ1-4; D perhaps matches TRBD1 (5 bases). The CDR3 sequence is 14 residues long. Germline-derived CDR1 and CDR2 are SGHRS and YFSETQ. For the CDR3, the DNA is TGTGCCAGCAGTTTAGGGCAGGGCAATGAAAAACTGTTTTTT. It translates to CASSLGQGNEKLFF.

This clonotype was observed a few times. This chain joins TRBV4-1 and TRBJ1-2, with D hard to call. V was clipped by 4 bases and J by 4 bases, with 16 bases between them. The CDR3 spans 15 residues. Germline CDR1 is MGHRA and CDR2 is YSYEKL. The CDR3 reads CASSPTPTWSYGYTF. The DNA of the CDR3 is TGCGCCAGCAGCCCAACTCCCACCTGGTCCTATGGCTACACCTTC.

The V call is TRBV6-1, the J call TRBJ2-3; TRBD1 is a possible D gene (5 bases). The CDR3 has 14 residues. The germline gives CDR1 MNHNS, CDR2 SASEGT. V was trimmed by 6 bases and J by 3 bases, leaving 13 bases between them. Here the CDR3 reads CASSTIGATDTQYF. The CDR3 DNA sequence: TGTGCCAGCAGCACCATTGGGGCAACAGATACGCAGTATTTT.

As DNA, the CDR3 is TGTGCCAGCAGTGAACCCCGGGACAGGGCCTACAATGAGCAGTTCTTC. Its protein is CASSEPRDRAYNEQFF. The genes are TRBV6-1 and TRBJ2-1; 9 nucleotides line up with TRBD1. This CDR3 has 16 residues. Trimming removed 2 bases from V and 2 bases from J; junction bases left unmatched: 4. Germline values: CDR1 MNHNS, CDR2 SASEGT.

The sample holds a few counts of this clonotype. This chain connects TRBV20-1 to TRBJ1-1; weak D call: TRBD1 (5 bases). Trimming removed 2 bases from V and 7 bases from J, with 14 bases in between. Germline CDR1 is DFQATT and CDR2 is SNEGSKA (reference sequence). The CDR3 has 13 residues. The CDR3 DNA reads as TGCAGTGCTAGAACGGGGGGTCAGGGTGAAGCTTTCTTT. The encoded protein is CSARTGGQGEAFF.

The gene calls are TRBV2 and TRBJ1-2; possibly TRBD1 for D (6 bases). The CDR3 length is 13 residues. Per germline, CDR1 SNHLY and CDR2 FYNNEI. The V and J ends lost 4 bases and 6 bases respectively, with 12 bases between them. This chain's CDR3 is CASSVEQGNGYTF. CDR3 DNA: TGTGCCAGCAGTGTGGAACAGGGTAATGGCTACACCTTC.

The chain couples TRBV7-9 to TRBJ1-6; 8 nucleotides line up with TRBD1. The J segment lost 11 bases and the V segment lost 5 bases, leaving 11 bases of the junction unmatched. Looked up from germline, CDR1 is SEHNR and CDR2 is FQNEAQ (reference sequence). This CDR3 has 15 residues. The CDR3, as DNA: TGTGCCAGCAGCGCTCCGGGACAGGTTATGGCACCCCTCCACTTT. It is translated as CASSAPGQVMAPLHF.

This clonotype was seen only a few times. The J gene is TRBJ1-2, the V gene TRBV6-1; 8 bases align to TRBD1. The CDR3 loop spans 16 amino acids. Per the germline V gene, CDR1 is MNHNS and CDR2 is SASEGT. With V trimmed by 0 bases and J by 7 bases, 10 bases remained unmatched. The CDR3 sequence: CASSEAILGTGSGYTF. Here the CDR3 DNA reads TGTGCCAGCAGTGAAGCGATCCTCGGGACAGGTTCTGGCTACACCTTC.

The V and J genes are TRBV20-1 and TRBJ1-6; 7 positions agree with TRBD1. The V gene's germline CDR1 is DFQATT and CDR2 SNEGSKA (reference sequence). Trimming cost V 0 bases and J 8 bases; bases outside gene matches: 7. The CDR3 consists of 15 residues. As DNA, the CDR3 is TGCAGTGCTAGAGACTTCCGGGACAGTTATTCACCCCTCCACTTT. As protein: CSARDFRDSYSPLHF.

The rearrangement joins TRBV29-1 to TRBJ1-5, with 9 bases fitting TRBD1. Germline V lookup: CDR1 SQVTM, CDR2 ANQGSEA. The CDR3 sequence is 14 residues long. V dropped 7 bases and J dropped 0; count of bases not matched to a gene: 4. Here the CDR3 DNA reads TGCAGCGCCGGGACAGGGCATAGCAATCAGCCCCAGCATTTT. Translating gives CSAGTGHSNQPQHF.

The rearrangement links TRBV4-3 to TRBJ2-2; D ambiguous. CDR3 length: 13 amino acids. Germline loops: CDR1 LGHNA, CDR2 YSLEER. V gave up 4 bases and J gave up 6 bases, with 9 bases separating them. CDR3 DNA sequence: TGCGCCAGCAGCCGACCACAGTCCGGGGAGCTGTTTTTT. Protein product: CASSRPQSGELFF.

The chain employs TRBV15 and TRBJ2-3; no firm D call. This CDR3 spans 13 amino acids. The germline V and J ends were trimmed by 5 bases and 3 bases, with 9 bases remaining between them. The germline CDR1 and CDR2 sequences are LNHNV and YYDKDF (reference sequence). CDR3 loop: CATSDSVTDTQYF. The DNA of the CDR3 is TGTGCCACCAGCGATTCGGTAACAGATACGCAGTATTTT.

V is TRBV10-3 and J is TRBJ2-1; the D is unclear. Germline values: CDR1 ENHRY, CDR2 SYGVKD. The CDR3 has 16 residues. The ends were cut back, 3 bases at V and 5 bases at J, with 17 bases in the middle. In DNA, the CDR3 is TGTGCCATCAGTGATCAAACCCAGCACCTTCACAATGAGCAGTTCTTC. Encoded protein: CAISDQTQHLHNEQFF.

This clonotype was seen ten or more times. The chain links TRBV7-2 to TRBJ1-2; 8 bases line up with TRBD1. Germline CDR1 reads SGHTA; CDR2 reads FQGNSA. The CDR3 sequence is 12 residues long. V shed 5 bases, J shed 7 bases, and the junction held 3 bases outside the gene matches. This CDR3 is CASSPDRVGYTF. In DNA form, the CDR3 reads TGTGCCAGCAGCCCGGACAGGGTTGGCTACACCTTC.

As for this clonotype: A much larger clonotype is one base distant, so this may be a read error. This rearrangement joins TRBV6-2 or TRBV6-3 to TRBJ1-1, with 9 bases that match TRBD1. The CDR3 consists of 16 residues. The germline V gene encodes CDR1 MNHEY and CDR2 SVGEGT. CDR3 sequence reads: CASSYKQGARWTESFF. DNA of the CDR3: TGTGCCAGCAGTTACAAACAGGGGGCTAGGTGGACTGAATCTTTCTTT.

The chain has TRBV11-1 and TRBJ1-1, with TRBD1 matching over 8 bases. The junction had 18 bases not matched to a gene; V was cut back by 5 bases and J by 1 base. This CDR3 comprises 19 residues. Germline loops: CDR1 SGHAT, CDR2 FQDESV (reference sequence). CDR3 amino acids: CASSHLAGQGFGGNTEAFF. CDR3 DNA sequence: TGTGCCAGCAGCCACCTCGCCGGACAGGGATTTGGGGGGAACACTGAAGCTTTCTTT. The full variable domain, completed using reference TRBV11-1 and TRBJ1-1, is EAEVAQSPRYKITEKSQAVAFWCDPISGHATLYWYRQILGQGPELLVQFQDESVVDDSQLPKDRFSAERLKGVDSTLKIQPAELGDSAMYLCASSHLAGQGFGGNTEAFFGQGTRLTVV.

V is TRBV20-1 and J is TRBJ2-7; 7 bases are shared with TRBD2. Trimming took 6 bases from V and 1 from J; bases not matched to a gene: 9. CDR3 length: 14 residues. From germline, CDR1 is DFQATT and CDR2 SNEGSKA (reference sequence). The CDR3 bases are TGCAGTGCCCTCCCACTAGCGTTATCCTACGAGCAGTACTTC. This sequence encodes CSALPLALSYEQYF.

This clonotype showed up just a few times. J is TRBJ1-2 and V is TRBV7-9; possibly TRBD1 for D (5 bases). The CDR3 is 13 residues long. The V end lost 5 bases, the J end lost 4 bases, and 11 bases lay between the germline ends. Germline CDR1 SEHNR, CDR2 FQNEAQ (reference sequence). CDR3 sequence: CASSVRDGYGYTF. As DNA, the CDR3 is TGTGCCAGCAGCGTCCGGGACGGCTATGGCTACACCTTC.

This clonotype appeared a few times. The gene calls are TRBV20-1 and TRBJ2-7; D unclear. The V gene lost 6 bases and the J gene lost 0 bases, with 9 bases spanning the gap. Looked up from germline, CDR1 is DFQATT and CDR2 is SNEGSKA (reference sequence). The CDR3 totals 12 residues. The CDR3 coding sequence is TGCAGTGCCACGGGCCACTCCTACGAGCAGTACTTC. It specifies CSATGHSYEQYF.

Ten or more counts support this clonotype. The chain has TRBV6-1 and TRBJ1-2; the match to TRBD1 covers 7 bases. The V gene end was trimmed by 4 bases and the J gene end by 0 bases; junction bases not matched to a gene: 5. The CDR3 is made up of 15 amino acids. Germline CDR1 reads MNHNS; CDR2 reads SASEGT. CDR3 DNA sequence: TGTGCCAGCAGTGGACCGGGACAGACTAACTATGGCTACACCTTC. The encoded protein is CASSGPGQTNYGYTF.

This clonotype was seen a few times. The V gene is TRBV20-1, the J gene TRBJ2-1; possibly TRBD1 for D (6 bases). The CDR3 length is 14 residues. Germline values: CDR1 DFQATT, CDR2 SNEGSKA (reference sequence). V lost 2 bases, J lost 9 bases, and 17 bases lay in between. For the CDR3, the DNA is TGCAGTGCTAGAAAAGGGTATAGGGGGAGTGAGCAGTTCTTC. Translation gives CSARKGYRGSEQFF.

This clonotype occurred many times. The chain combines TRBV6-2 or TRBV6-3 with TRBJ1-5; 8 bases are shared with TRBD1. After removal of 2 bases from V and 4 bases from J, the junction contained 10 bases not matched to a gene. CDR1 MNHEY and CDR2 SVGEGT come from the germline V gene. This CDR3 is built from 17 residues. CDR3 nucleotides: TGTGCCAGCAGTTACGAAACTGGACAGGGCGGGAATCAGCCCCAGCATTTT. It translates to CASSYETGQGGNQPQHF.

This clonotype was detected ten times or more. This rearrangement joins TRBV5-5 to TRBJ1-5, with D unclear. Deletions cut 2 bases from V and 0 bases from J, with 9 bases between. Germline values: CDR1 SGHKS, CDR2 YYEKEE (reference sequence). The CDR3 is 15 amino acids. CDR3 nucleotides: TGTGCCAGCAGCTTTGGGGAGACTAGCAATCAGCCCCAGCATTTT. Amino acids: CASSFGETSNQPQHF.

This clonotype has a handful of counts. The chain couples TRBV6-5 to TRBJ1-2; TRBD1 matches at 8 bases. Unmatched junction bases numbered 8, after V lost 4 bases and J lost 4 bases. This CDR3 contains 15 residues. Germline V lookup: CDR1 MNHEY, CDR2 SVGAGI. DNA for the CDR3: TGTGCCAGCAGTTCCCCAGGGGGCCGGAGCTATGGCTACACCTTC. Amino acid sequence: CASSSPGGRSYGYTF.

J is TRBJ2-1 and V is TRBV10-3; D uncertain. This CDR3 comprises 14 residues. Germline CDR1 and CDR2: ENHRY and SYGVKD. Trimming left V 0 bases short and J 4 bases short, with 7 bases between. DNA of the CDR3: TGTGCCATCAGTGAGTCCTTCAGATACAATGAGCAGTTCTTC. Its protein product is CAISESFRYNEQFF.